This paragraph covers one TCR beta chain sequence. The CDR3 has 16 residues. V shed 0 bases and J shed 3 bases, with 11 bases lying between them. Germline V lookup: CDR1 LGHNA, CDR2 YSLEER. Sequencing was performed with immunoSEQ multiplex PCR; in TCRdb, only in-frame clones are kept and a portion is missing. The table shows 100,000 or so clones, with about 89% occurring only once. This specimen belongs to a study of control samples from healthy donors and cancer patients. Sequencing used blood. The chain combines TRBV4-3 with TRBJ1-4; D unresolved. The origin of this receptor is a man aged 30-40 years in good health. CDR3 in amino acids: CASSQDFGDPNEKLFF. The CDR3 DNA reads TGCGCCAGCAGCCAAGATTTCGGGGATCCTAATGAAAAACTGTTTTTT.